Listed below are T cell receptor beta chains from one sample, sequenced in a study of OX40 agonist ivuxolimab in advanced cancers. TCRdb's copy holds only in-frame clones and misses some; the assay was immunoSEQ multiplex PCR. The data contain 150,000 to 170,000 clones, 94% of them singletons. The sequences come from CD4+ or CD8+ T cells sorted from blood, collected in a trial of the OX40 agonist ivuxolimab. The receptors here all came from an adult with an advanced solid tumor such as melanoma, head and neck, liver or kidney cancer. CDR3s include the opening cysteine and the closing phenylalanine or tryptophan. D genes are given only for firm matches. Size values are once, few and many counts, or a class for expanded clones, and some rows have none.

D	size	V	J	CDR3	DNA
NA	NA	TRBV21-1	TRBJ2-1	CASSKREASGHEQFF	TGTGCCAGCAGCAAACGGGAGGCCTCAGGCCATGAGCAGTTCTTC
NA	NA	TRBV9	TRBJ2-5	CASSVGVRAETQYF	TGTGCCAGCAGCGTAGGGGTCAGGGCGGAGACCCAGTACTTC
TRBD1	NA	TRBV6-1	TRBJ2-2	CASSAQGAGTGELFF	TGTGCCAGCAGTGCCCAGGGGGCGGGGACCGGGGAGCTGTTTTTT
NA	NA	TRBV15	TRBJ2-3	CATSRDEGDTQYF	TGTGCCACCAGCAGAGATGAGGGAGATACGCAGTATTTT
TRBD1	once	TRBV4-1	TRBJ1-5	CASSQVHGTGVVLRPQHF	TGCGCCAGCAGCCAGGTACACGGGACAGGGGTGGTATTGCGTCCCCAGCATTTT
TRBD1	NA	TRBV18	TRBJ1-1	CASSQQDRKAFF	TGTGCCAGCTCACAACAGGACAGGAAAGCTTTCTTT
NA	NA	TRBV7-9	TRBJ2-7	CASSLVAVNYEQYF	TGTGCCAGCAGCTTAGTGGCAGTAAACTACGAGCAGTACTTC
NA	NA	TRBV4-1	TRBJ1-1	CASSQDPGVGGQSEAFF	TGCGCCAGCAGCCAAGATCCGGGTGTCGGGGGGCAATCTGAAGCTTTCTTT
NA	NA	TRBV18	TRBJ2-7	CASSPPVSSYEQYF	TGTGCCAGCTCACCACCGGTCAGCTCCTACGAGCAGTACTTC
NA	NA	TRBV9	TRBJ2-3	CASSSGAGRPSTDTQYF	TGTGCCAGCAGCTCAGGGGCGGGACGACCTAGCACAGATACGCAGTATTTT
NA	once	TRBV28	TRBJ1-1	CASSSRRGDTEAFF	TGTGCCAGCAGTTCGAGGAGGGGCGACACTGAAGCTTTCTTT
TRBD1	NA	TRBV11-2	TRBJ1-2	CASSLERTGDGYTF	TGTGCCAGCAGCTTAGAAAGGACAGGGGATGGCTACACCTTC
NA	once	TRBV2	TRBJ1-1	CASSELGSMNTEAFF	TGTGCCAGCAGTGAGTTAGGATCCATGAACACTGAAGCTTTCTTT
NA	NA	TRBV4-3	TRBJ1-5	CASSQGLMSGDQPQHF	TGCGCCAGCAGCCAAGGCTTAATGTCCGGGGATCAGCCCCAGCATTTT
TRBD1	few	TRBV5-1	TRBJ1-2	CASSPGQANYGYTF	TGCGCCAGCAGCCCGGGACAGGCTAACTATGGCTACACCTTC
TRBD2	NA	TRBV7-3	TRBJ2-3	CASSLGIAGGFSTDTQYF	TGTGCCAGCAGCTTAGGAATAGCGGGGGGATTCAGCACAGATACGCAGTATTTT
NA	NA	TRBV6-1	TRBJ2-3	CASSEGGDTQYF	TGTGCCAGCAGTGAAGGCGGAGATACGCAGTATTTT
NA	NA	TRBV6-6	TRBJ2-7	CASRPAGAYEQYF	TGTGCCAGCAGGCCTGCAGGCGCCTACGAGCAGTACTTC
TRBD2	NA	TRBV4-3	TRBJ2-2	CASSPGIAGGPVTGELFF	TGCGCCAGCAGCCCGGGGATAGCGGGGGGGCCGGTCACCGGGGAGCTGTTTTTT
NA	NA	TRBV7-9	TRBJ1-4	CASSYPQRDNEKLFF	TGTGCCAGCAGTTACCCCCAGCGAGATAATGAAAAACTGTTTTTT
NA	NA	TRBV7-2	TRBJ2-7	CASSLKHLGVNEQYF	TGTGCCAGCAGCTTAAAACATTTGGGGGTAAACGAGCAGTACTTC
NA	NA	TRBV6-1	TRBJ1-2	CASSTTGPSNYGYTF	TGTGCCAGCAGTACTACAGGCCCCTCTAACTATGGCTACACCTTC
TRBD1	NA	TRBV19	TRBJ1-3	CASSMGRGPGNTIYF	TGTGCCAGTAGTATGGGCAGGGGGCCAGGAAACACCATATATTTT
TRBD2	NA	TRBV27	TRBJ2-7	CASGRGSKYEQYF	TGTGCCAGCGGGCGGGGGAGTAAGTACGAGCAGTACTTC
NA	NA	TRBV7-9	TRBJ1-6	CASSLVSSTPASPLHF	TGTGCCAGCAGCTTAGTTTCGTCGACCCCGGCTTCACCCCTCCACTTT
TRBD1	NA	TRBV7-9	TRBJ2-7	CASSLLDRANEQYF	TGTGCCAGCAGCTTATTAGACAGGGCCAACGAGCAGTACTTC
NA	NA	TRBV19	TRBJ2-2	CASSIGNRVAGELFF	TGTGCCAGTAGTATAGGTAACAGGGTCGCCGGGGAGCTGTTTTTT
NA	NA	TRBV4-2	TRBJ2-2	CASSQITGTPMGGELFF	TGTGCCAGCAGCCAGATAACCGGGACTCCGATGGGCGGGGAGCTGTTTTTT
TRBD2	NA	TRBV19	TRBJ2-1	CASSIAGTSGRPPEQFF	TGTGCCAGTAGTATAGCTGGGACTAGCGGGAGGCCCCCCGAGCAGTTCTTC
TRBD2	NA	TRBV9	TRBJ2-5	CASSVGAGAYQETQYF	TGTGCCAGCAGCGTAGGTGCGGGAGCGTACCAAGAGACCCAGTACTTC
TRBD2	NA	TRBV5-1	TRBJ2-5	CASGPDSGAPGGQYF	TGCGCCAGCGGGCCCGACTCCGGGGCCCCGGGGGGCCAGTACTTC
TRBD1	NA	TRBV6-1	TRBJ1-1	CASRVTGAKEAFF	TGTGCCAGCAGGGTTACAGGGGCGAAGGAAGCTTTCTTT
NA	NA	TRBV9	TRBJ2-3	CASSVGRDTQYF	TGTGCCAGCAGCGTAGGTAGAGATACGCAGTATTTT
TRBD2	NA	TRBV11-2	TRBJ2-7	CASTRSRLAGEQYF	TGTGCCAGCACCAGAAGTCGGCTAGCGGGGGAGCAGTACTTC
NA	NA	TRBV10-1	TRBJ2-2	CASSGAGTGELFF	TGCGCCAGCAGTGGGGCAGGGACCGGGGAGCTGTTTTTT
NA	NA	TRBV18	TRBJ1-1	CASSKSEGHTEAFF	TGTGCCAGCTCAAAAAGCGAGGGGCACACTGAAGCTTTCTTT
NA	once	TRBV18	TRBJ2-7	CASSLTTTSSYEQYF	TGTGCCAGCTCCCTAACTACAACTAGCTCCTACGAGCAGTACTTC
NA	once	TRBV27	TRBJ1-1	CASRGREDTEAFF	TGTGCCAGCCGGGGGAGAGAGGACACTGAAGCTTTCTTT
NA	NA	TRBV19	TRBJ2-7	CASRDVSGGVYEQYF	TGTGCCAGTAGGGATGTCTCCGGGGGAGTCTACGAGCAGTACTTC